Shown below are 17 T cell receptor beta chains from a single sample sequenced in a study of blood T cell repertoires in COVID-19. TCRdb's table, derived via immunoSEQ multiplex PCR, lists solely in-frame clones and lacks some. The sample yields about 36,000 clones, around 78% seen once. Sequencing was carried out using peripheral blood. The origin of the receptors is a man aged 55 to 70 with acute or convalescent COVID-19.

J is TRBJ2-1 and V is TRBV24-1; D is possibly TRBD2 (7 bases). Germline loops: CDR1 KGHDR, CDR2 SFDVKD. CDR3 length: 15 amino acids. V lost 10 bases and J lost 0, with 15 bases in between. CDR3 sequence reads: CATGGGGISYNEQFF. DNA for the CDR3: TGTGCCACTGGGGGAGGGGGAATCTCCTACAATGAGCAGTTCTTC.

Here the CDR3 reads CASSAVIYDEQFF. The CDR3 DNA is TGTGCCAGCAGTGCGGTCATATACGATGAGCAGTTCTTC. The rearrangement links TRBV6-2 or TRBV6-3 to TRBJ2-1; D gene uncertain. Germline CDR1 reads MNHEY; CDR2 reads SVGEGT. V gave up 5 bases and J gave up 8 bases, with 13 bases separating them. This CDR3 is 13 amino acids long.

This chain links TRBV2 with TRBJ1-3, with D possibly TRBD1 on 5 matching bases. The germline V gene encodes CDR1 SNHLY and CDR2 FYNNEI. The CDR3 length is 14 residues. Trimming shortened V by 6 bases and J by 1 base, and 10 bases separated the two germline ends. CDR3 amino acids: CASRPGNSGNTIYF. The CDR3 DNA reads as TGTGCCAGCAGGCCAGGGAATTCTGGAAACACCATATATTTT.

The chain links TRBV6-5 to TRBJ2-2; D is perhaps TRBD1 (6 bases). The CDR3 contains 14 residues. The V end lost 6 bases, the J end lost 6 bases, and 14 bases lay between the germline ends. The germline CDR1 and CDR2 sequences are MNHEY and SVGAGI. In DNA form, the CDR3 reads TGTGCCAGCAGGCCTACCCAGGGGTCCGGGGAGCTGTTTTTT. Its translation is CASRPTQGSGELFF.

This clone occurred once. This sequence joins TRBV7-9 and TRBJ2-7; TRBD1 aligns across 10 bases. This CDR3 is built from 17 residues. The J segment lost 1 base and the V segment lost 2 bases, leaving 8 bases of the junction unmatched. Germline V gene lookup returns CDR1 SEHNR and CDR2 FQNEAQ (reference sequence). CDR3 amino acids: CASSLRSRQGASYEQYF. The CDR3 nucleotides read TGTGCCAGCAGCTTAAGGTCCAGACAGGGGGCTTCCTACGAGCAGTACTTC.

The CDR3 protein is CASSLSVGAYGKLFF. In DNA, the CDR3 is TGTGCCAGCAGCTTAAGCGTGGGGGCGTACGGAAAACTGTTTTTT. J is TRBJ1-4 and V is TRBV7-2; D is possibly TRBD1 (6 bases). Deletions cut 2 bases from V and 10 bases from J, with 17 bases between. CDR3 length: 15 residues. The germline V gene has CDR1 SGHTA and CDR2 FQGNSA.

The CDR3 loop reads CASSLDRALNTQYF. The CDR3 region has the DNA TGTGCCAGCAGCTTGGACAGGGCATTAAATACGCAGTATTTT. V is TRBV7-2 and J is TRBJ2-3; 8 bases are shared with TRBD1. Trimming cost V 3 bases and J 7 bases; bases outside gene matches: 6. The CDR3 is 14 amino acids. Germline CDR1 reads SGHTA; CDR2 reads FQGNSA.

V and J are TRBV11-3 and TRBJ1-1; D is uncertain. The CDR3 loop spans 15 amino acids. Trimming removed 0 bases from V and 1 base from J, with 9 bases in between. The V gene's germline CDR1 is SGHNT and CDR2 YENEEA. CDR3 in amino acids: CASSLDGLSNTEAFF. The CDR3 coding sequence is TGTGCCAGCAGCTTAGATGGCCTGTCGAACACTGAAGCTTTCTTT.

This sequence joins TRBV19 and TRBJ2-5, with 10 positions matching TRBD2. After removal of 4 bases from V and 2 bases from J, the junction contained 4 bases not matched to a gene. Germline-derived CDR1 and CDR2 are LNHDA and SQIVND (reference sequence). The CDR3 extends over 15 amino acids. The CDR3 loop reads CASSTGTSAQETQYF. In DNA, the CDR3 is TGTGCCAGTAGTACGGGGACTAGCGCGCAAGAGACCCAGTACTTC.

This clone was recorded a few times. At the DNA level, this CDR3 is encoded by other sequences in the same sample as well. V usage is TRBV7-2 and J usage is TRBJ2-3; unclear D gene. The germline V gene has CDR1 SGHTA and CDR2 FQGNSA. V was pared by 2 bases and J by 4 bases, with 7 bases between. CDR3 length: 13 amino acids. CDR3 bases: TGTGCCAGCAGCTTATCTCCGTCAGATACGCAGTATTTT. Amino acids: CASSLSPSDTQYF.

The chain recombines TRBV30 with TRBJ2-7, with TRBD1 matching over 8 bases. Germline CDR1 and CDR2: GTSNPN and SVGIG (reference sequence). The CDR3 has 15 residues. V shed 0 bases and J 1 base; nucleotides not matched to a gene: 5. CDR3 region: CAWSVRTGFSYEQYF. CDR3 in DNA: TGTGCCTGGAGTGTAAGGACAGGGTTTTCCTACGAGCAGTACTTC.

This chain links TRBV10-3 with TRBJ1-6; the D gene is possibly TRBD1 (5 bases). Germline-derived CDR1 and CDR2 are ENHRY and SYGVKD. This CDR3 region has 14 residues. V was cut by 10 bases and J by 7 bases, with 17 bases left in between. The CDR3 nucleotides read TGTGCCACCTCCCAAGGGGCTCGGAATTCACCCCTCCACTTT. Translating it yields CATSQGARNSPLHF.

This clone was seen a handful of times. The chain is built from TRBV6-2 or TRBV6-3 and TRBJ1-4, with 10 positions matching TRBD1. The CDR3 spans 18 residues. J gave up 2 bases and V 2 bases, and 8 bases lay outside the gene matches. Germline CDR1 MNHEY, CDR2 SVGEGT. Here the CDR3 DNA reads TGTGCCAGCAGTTACCACCGGGACAGGGGAAACACTAATGAAAAACTGTTTTTT. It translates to CASSYHRDRGNTNEKLFF.

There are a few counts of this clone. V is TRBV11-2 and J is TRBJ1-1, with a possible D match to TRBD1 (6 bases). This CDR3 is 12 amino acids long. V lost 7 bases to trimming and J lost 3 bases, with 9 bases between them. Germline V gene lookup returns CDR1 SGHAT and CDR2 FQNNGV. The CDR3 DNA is TGTGCCAGCAACCCAGGGGACACTGAAGCTTTCTTT. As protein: CASNPGDTEAFF. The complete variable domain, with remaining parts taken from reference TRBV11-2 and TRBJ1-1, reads EAGVAQSPRYKIIEKRQSVAFWCNPISGHATLYWYQQILGQGPKLLIQFQNNGVVDDSQLPKDRFSAERLKGVDSTLKIQPAKLEDSAVYLCASNPGDTEAFFGQGTRLTVV.

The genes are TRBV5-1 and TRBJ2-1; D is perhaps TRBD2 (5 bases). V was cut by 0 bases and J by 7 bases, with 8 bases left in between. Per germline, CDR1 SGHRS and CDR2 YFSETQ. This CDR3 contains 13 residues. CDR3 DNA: TGCGCCAGCAGCTTGGAACCGGGAAATGAGCAGTTCTTC. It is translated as CASSLEPGNEQFF.

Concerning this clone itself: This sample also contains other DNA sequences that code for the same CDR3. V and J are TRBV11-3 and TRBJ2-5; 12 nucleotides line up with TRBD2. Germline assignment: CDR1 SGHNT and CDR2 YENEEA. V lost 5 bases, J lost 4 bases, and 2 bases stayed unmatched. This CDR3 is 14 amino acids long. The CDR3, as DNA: TGTGCCAGCAGCCTACTAGCGGGAGGAGAGACCCAGTACTTC. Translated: CASSLLAGGETQYF. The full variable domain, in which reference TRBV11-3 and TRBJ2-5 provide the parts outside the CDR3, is EAGVVQSPRYKIIEKKQPVAFWCNPISGHNTLYWYLQNLGQGPELLIRYENEEAVDDSQLPKDRFSAERLKGVDSTLKIQPAELGDSAVYLCASSLLAGGETQYFGPGTRLLVL.

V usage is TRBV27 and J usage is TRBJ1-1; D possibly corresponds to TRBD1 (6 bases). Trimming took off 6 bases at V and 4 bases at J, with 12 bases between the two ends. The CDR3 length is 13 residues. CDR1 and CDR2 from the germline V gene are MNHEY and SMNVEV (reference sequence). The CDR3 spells CASRQGRTTEAFF. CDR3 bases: TGTGCCAGCAGACAGGGCCGGACCACTGAAGCTTTCTTT.